This entry features one TCR beta chain sequence. Some clones are missing from TCRdb's copy, which holds only in-frame ones; the method was immunoSEQ multiplex PCR. The data hold 320,000 or so clones, with roughly 89% observed a single time. J was trimmed by 5 bases and V by 4 bases; bases with no gene match: 6. Germline CDR1 is SGHTA and CDR2 is FQGNSA. There are 15 residues in the CDR3. This sample is drawn from a study of blood T cell repertoires in COVID-19. The J gene is TRBJ2-3, the V gene TRBV7-2; 10 bases are a match to TRBD1. This TCR was sampled from a man aged 55-75 years who had recovered from COVID-19. The specimen was PBMCs or T cells enriched from blood (not recorded which). The CDR3: CASSSGQGRVDTQYF. CDR3 nucleotides: TGTGCCAGCAGCTCGGGACAGGGGAGGGTAGATACGCAGTATTTT.